The rows below give T cell receptor beta chains drawn from one sample of a study of cytomegalovirus exposure and HLA in healthy donors. Some clones are missing from TCRdb's copy, which holds only in-frame ones; the method was immunoSEQ multiplex PCR. The sample has around 120,000 clones, about four fifths seen once. Material: PBMCs. The receptor source for this set is a male donor in good health and CMV-seropositive. The CDR3 runs from the conserved cysteine through the conserved F or W. Each record gives: CDR3 protein, CDR3 DNA, J gene, D gene, V gene, clone size. A D gene is named only where the DNA matches it firmly. Only some rows state a clone size, as once, few, many or a class for expanded clones.

CDR3 protein: CASSFGGQGPPNYGYTF
CDR3 DNA: TGTGCCAGCAGCTTTGGGGGACAGGGCCCGCCTAACTATGGCTACACCTTC
J gene: TRBJ1-2
D gene: TRBD1
V gene: TRBV7-2
clone size: NA

CDR3 protein: CASSLGRALSGRAAETQYF
CDR3 DNA: TGCGCCAGCAGCCTGGGCAGGGCCCTTAGCGGGAGGGCCGCAGAGACCCAGTACTTC
J gene: TRBJ2-5
D gene: TRBD2
V gene: TRBV5-1
clone size: NA

CDR3 protein: CASSRGEGGPNEQFF
CDR3 DNA: TGTGCCAGCAGCCGGGGGGAAGGGGGTCCCAATGAGCAGTTCTTC
J gene: TRBJ2-1
D gene: NA
V gene: TRBV7-3
clone size: NA

CDR3 protein: CASSLAGRTDTQYF
CDR3 DNA: TGCGCCAGCAGCTTGGCCGGGAGAACAGATACGCAGTATTTT
J gene: TRBJ2-3
D gene: NA
V gene: TRBV5-1
clone size: NA

CDR3 protein: CSVVEGGLRDEQYF
CDR3 DNA: TGCAGCGTTGTGGAGGGTGGGTTACGGGACGAGCAGTACTTC
J gene: TRBJ2-7
D gene: NA
V gene: TRBV29-1
clone size: NA

CDR3 protein: CASSIRYGASGSGQFF
CDR3 DNA: TGTGCCAGCAGCATCCGTTACGGGGCTAGCGGGAGTGGGCAGTTCTTC
J gene: TRBJ2-1
D gene: TRBD2
V gene: TRBV7-2
clone size: NA

CDR3 protein: CSVEEGYTF
CDR3 DNA: TGCAGCGTTGAGGAGGGCTACACCTTC
J gene: TRBJ1-2
D gene: NA
V gene: TRBV29-1
clone size: NA

CDR3 protein: CASSLGAGLAETQYF
CDR3 DNA: TGTGCCAGCAGCTTGGGTGCGGGGCTCGCAGAGACCCAGTACTTC
J gene: TRBJ2-5
D gene: NA
V gene: TRBV5-4
clone size: NA

CDR3 protein: CASSPGGAYQETQYF
CDR3 DNA: TGTGCCAGCAGCCCGGGGGGGGCGTACCAAGAGACCCAGTACTTC
J gene: TRBJ2-5
D gene: TRBD2
V gene: TRBV7-9
clone size: few

CDR3 protein: CASSLNSRDQPQHF
CDR3 DNA: TGTGCCAGCAGCTTAAATAGTCGGGATCAGCCCCAGCATTTT
J gene: TRBJ1-5
D gene: NA
V gene: TRBV7-9
clone size: NA

CDR3 protein: CASSELAGGPHEQFF
CDR3 DNA: TGTGCCAGCAGCGAACTAGCGGGAGGGCCGCATGAGCAGTTCTTC
J gene: TRBJ2-1
D gene: TRBD2
V gene: TRBV7-3
clone size: NA

CDR3 protein: CASSIKELFF
CDR3 DNA: TGTGCCAGCAGCATAAAAGAGCTGTTTTTT
J gene: TRBJ2-2
D gene: NA
V gene: TRBV5-7
clone size: NA

CDR3 protein: CASSLAGGNYEQYF
CDR3 DNA: TGTGCCAGCAGCTTAGCGGGAGGGAACTACGAGCAGTACTTC
J gene: TRBJ2-7
D gene: TRBD2
V gene: TRBV7-3
clone size: NA

CDR3 protein: CASSTLRDRGNQPQHF
CDR3 DNA: TGTGCCAGCAGTACATTACGGGACAGGGGCAATCAGCCCCAGCATTTT
J gene: TRBJ1-5
D gene: TRBD1
V gene: TRBV27
clone size: few

CDR3 protein: CASSPGAQGADTGELFF
CDR3 DNA: TGTGCCAGCTCACCGGGTGCACAGGGGGCGGACACCGGGGAGCTGTTTTTT
J gene: TRBJ2-2
D gene: TRBD1
V gene: TRBV18
clone size: once

CDR3 protein: CASVGGDSTDTQYF
CDR3 DNA: TGTGCCAGCGTAGGCGGAGATAGCACAGATACGCAGTATTTT
J gene: TRBJ2-3
D gene: NA
V gene: TRBV27
clone size: NA

CDR3 protein: CASSAWQGASSGTEAFF
CDR3 DNA: TGTGCCAGCAGTGCGTGGCAGGGGGCCAGTTCCGGCACTGAAGCTTTCTTT
J gene: TRBJ1-1
D gene: TRBD1
V gene: TRBV25-1
clone size: NA

CDR3 protein: CASSSSRIYSSTDTQYF
CDR3 DNA: TGTGCCAGCAGCTCGTCCCGTATCTACAGTTCAACAGATACGCAGTATTTT
J gene: TRBJ2-3
D gene: NA
V gene: TRBV7-3
clone size: once

CDR3 protein: CASSFGGNYGYTF
CDR3 DNA: TGTGCCAGCAGCTTTGGGGGCAATTATGGCTACACCTTC
J gene: TRBJ1-2
D gene: NA
V gene: TRBV27
clone size: NA

CDR3 protein: CASRMGSYGYTF
CDR3 DNA: TGTGCCAGCAGAATGGGGAGCTATGGCTACACCTTC
J gene: TRBJ1-2
D gene: NA
V gene: TRBV25-1
clone size: NA

CDR3 protein: CASSLGQVGTEAFF
CDR3 DNA: TGTGCCAGCAGCTTGGGACAGGTTGGGACTGAAGCTTTCTTT
J gene: TRBJ1-1
D gene: TRBD1
V gene: TRBV7-3
clone size: NA

CDR3 protein: CASSFGGGETQYF
CDR3 DNA: TGTGCCAGCAGCTTTGGCGGGGGGGAGACCCAGTACTTC
J gene: TRBJ2-5
D gene: TRBD2
V gene: TRBV5-6
clone size: NA

CDR3 protein: CASSLWDRGPQFF
CDR3 DNA: TGTGCCAGCAGCTTATGGGACAGGGGGCCGCAGTTCTTC
J gene: TRBJ2-1
D gene: TRBD1
V gene: TRBV5-4
clone size: NA

CDR3 protein: CASSHRFNQPQHF
CDR3 DNA: TGTGCCAGCAGTCACAGGTTCAATCAGCCCCAGCATTTT
J gene: TRBJ1-5
D gene: NA
V gene: TRBV2
clone size: NA

CDR3 protein: CASSSLIAGAVNEQFF
CDR3 DNA: TGTGCCAGCAGCTCCCTCATAGCGGGAGCCGTGAATGAGCAGTTCTTC
J gene: TRBJ2-1
D gene: TRBD2
V gene: TRBV11-2
clone size: NA

CDR3 protein: CASNPGGLSSGNTIYF
CDR3 DNA: TGTGCCAGCAACCCGGGAGGGCTCAGCTCTGGAAACACCATATATTTT
J gene: TRBJ1-3
D gene: NA
V gene: TRBV28
clone size: NA

CDR3 protein: CASSLISGGYQPQHF
CDR3 DNA: TGTGCCAGCAGTTTGATTTCAGGGGGCTATCAGCCCCAGCATTTT
J gene: TRBJ1-5
D gene: TRBD1
V gene: TRBV28
clone size: NA